Each of the 28 T cell receptor beta chains below was sequenced from the same sample in a study of blood T cells in healthy people across ages. A J-beta primer mix and a sample-barcoded 5' primer were used in a second PCR of roughly 6 to 11 cycles. TCRdb called the 5' RACE reads again in MiXCR, with one record for every CDR3 protein. The sample holds about 1.4 million distinct CDR3 sequences, 59% seen once. What was sequenced was blood. The receptors come from a man between 18 and 35 years old in good health.

The rearrangement joins TRBV6-2 or TRBV6-3 to TRBJ2-7, with TRBD2 identical over 13 bases. The trim removed 9 bases at V and 4 bases at J, leaving 3 bases unmatched. Per the germline V gene, CDR1 is MNHEY and CDR2 is SVGEGT. The CDR3 covers 13 residues. The CDR3 sequence: CASKGLAGYEQYF. In nucleotides, the CDR3 is TGTGCCAGTAAGGGACTAGCGGGGTACGAGCAGTACTTC.

The chain has TRBV5-1 and TRBJ2-3; TRBD1 is a possible D gene (7 bases). Per germline, CDR1 SGHRS and CDR2 YFSETQ. V was cut by 4 bases and J by 1 base, with 25 bases left in between. The CDR3 loop spans 19 amino acids. The CDR3 reads CASSREEGAGPGGTDTQYF. Here the CDR3 DNA reads TGCGCCAGCAGCCGCGAGGAGGGGGCAGGCCCCGGGGGCACAGATACGCAGTATTTT.

The V call is TRBV24-1, the J call TRBJ1-5, with unresolved D. V was shortened by 4 bases and J by 0 bases, with 6 bases between the two germline ends. The germline V gene has CDR1 KGHDR and CDR2 SFDVKD. This CDR3 is 14 amino acids long. CDR3: CATSDYYSNQPQHF. The DNA of the CDR3 is TGTGCCACCAGTGACTATTATAGCAATCAGCCCCAGCATTTT.

This clonotype was seen only a few times. This rearrangement joins TRBV20-1 to TRBJ2-1; 8 nucleotides align to TRBD1. CDR1 is DFQATT, CDR2 SNEGSKA, per germline (reference sequence). Germline trimming cut 1 base from V and 2 bases from J; bases unmatched to any gene: 4. This CDR3 comprises 15 residues. Here the CDR3 reads CSARVPDRAYNEQFF. The CDR3 DNA reads as TGCAGTGCTAGAGTTCCGGACAGGGCCTACAATGAGCAGTTCTTC.

The CDR3 reads CASSEYASGLETQYF. CDR3 sequence (DNA): TGTGCCAGCAGTGAATATGCCAGCGGTTTGGAGACCCAGTACTTC. The chain combines TRBV25-1 with TRBJ2-5, with D possibly being TRBD2 (5 bases). This CDR3 comprises 15 residues. Germline V gene sequence: CDR1 MGHDK, CDR2 SYGVNS. V was shortened by 0 bases and J by 5 bases, with 13 bases between the two germline ends.

V usage is TRBV20-1 and J usage is TRBJ2-1; maybe TRBD2 (7 bases). The V gene lost 2 bases and the J gene lost 9 bases, with 23 bases spanning the gap. The CDR3 loop spans 16 amino acids. Germline CDR1 and CDR2: DFQATT and SNEGSKA (reference sequence). The CDR3 sequence: CSARFPSGVGGAEQFF. The DNA for the CDR3 is TGCAGTGCTAGATTCCCGAGCGGGGTAGGGGGTGCTGAGCAGTTCTTC.

This clonotype was found a few times. The CDR3 nucleotides read TGCGCCAGCAGGAGCAGTGACAATGAGCAGTTCTTC. As protein: CASRSSDNEQFF. The chain carries TRBV4-1 and TRBJ2-1, with D hard to call. The CDR3 has 12 amino acids. V was trimmed by 6 bases and J by 5 bases, leaving 8 bases between them. The V gene's germline CDR1 is MGHRA and CDR2 YSYEKL.

This chain links TRBV5-1 with TRBJ2-2; D gene ambiguous. V dropped 2 bases and J dropped 8 bases, with 13 bases sitting between them. CDR3 length: 14 residues. The germline V gene has CDR1 SGHRS and CDR2 YFSETQ. The CDR3 protein is CASSFSLRSGELFF. DNA of the CDR3: TGCGCCAGCAGCTTTAGTTTGCGATCGGGGGAGCTGTTTTTT.

The chain joins TRBV28 to TRBJ2-1; 11 positions agree with TRBD2. The CDR3 covers 15 residues. V lost 5 bases to trimming and J lost 4 bases; unmatched junction nucleotides: 4. Germline V CDR1 and CDR2: MDHEN, SYDVKM. The CDR3 is CASSVTSGGYNEQFF. The CDR3 bases are TGTGCCAGCAGTGTAACTAGCGGGGGTTACAATGAGCAGTTCTTC.

V gene TRBV7-2 combines with J gene TRBJ2-3; no definite D call. This CDR3 contains 15 residues. Per the germline V gene, CDR1 is SGHTA and CDR2 is FQGNSA. V lost 0 bases and J lost 0, with 7 bases in between. The CDR3 protein is CASSLAYPSTDTQYF. In DNA, the CDR3 is TGTGCCAGCAGCTTAGCGTACCCTAGCACAGATACGCAGTATTTT.

This rearrangement joins TRBV29-1 to TRBJ2-7; D may be TRBD2 (6 bases). In germline, CDR1 is SQVTM, CDR2 ANQGSEA. Trimming took 3 bases from V and 2 from J, leaving 11 bases between them. The CDR3 contains 13 residues. The CDR3: CSVEAGRPYEQYF. The CDR3 region has the DNA TGCAGCGTTGAGGCGGGACGACCCTACGAGCAGTACTTC.

The CDR3 coding sequence is TGCGCCAGCAGCCAAAGTCGGACGGGCACAGATACGCAGTATTTT. This encodes CASSQSRTGTDTQYF. This sequence joins TRBV4-1 and TRBJ2-3; D gene ambiguous. Per the germline V gene, CDR1 is MGHRA and CDR2 is YSYEKL. The CDR3 length is 15 residues. Trimming took off 2 bases at V and 1 base at J, with 10 bases between the two ends.

V usage is TRBV20-1 and J usage is TRBJ2-7; 8 nucleotides line up with TRBD2. The CDR3 has 13 residues. CDR1 and CDR2 from the germline V gene are DFQATT and SNEGSKA (reference sequence). After removal of 2 bases from V and 4 bases from J, the junction contained 4 bases not matched to a gene. The CDR3 region has the DNA TGCAGTGCTAGACCGAGCGGGAGATACGAGCAGTACTTC. It translates to CSARPSGRYEQYF.

The chain recombines TRBV29-1 with TRBJ2-1, with D perhaps matching TRBD1 or TRBD2 (5 bases each). The CDR3 extends over 15 amino acids. V was clipped by 0 bases and J by 3 bases, with 12 bases between them. Germline V lookup: CDR1 SQVTM, CDR2 ANQGSEA. CDR3: CSVEDGTLNYNEQFF. DNA of the CDR3: TGCAGCGTTGAAGACGGGACCTTGAACTACAATGAGCAGTTCTTC.

The V gene is TRBV10-3, the J gene TRBJ1-5; D is perhaps TRBD1 (5 bases). V was clipped by 6 bases and J by 4 bases, with 13 bases between them. There are 14 residues in the CDR3. Looked up from germline, CDR1 is ENHRY and CDR2 is SYGVKD. The CDR3 region is CAISTGTGNQPQHF. The CDR3 DNA follows: TGTGCCATCAGCACCGGGACCGGTAATCAGCCCCAGCATTTT.

The J gene is TRBJ2-7, the V gene TRBV29-1, with 7 bases lining up with TRBD2. The V and J ends lost 6 bases and 7 bases, in that order; junction bases with no gene match: 12. Germline CDR1 reads SQVTM; CDR2 reads ANQGSEA. This CDR3 region has 13 residues. The CDR3 DNA follows: TGCAGCGTGGGGGACTACCCGGGGAATGAGCAGTACTTC. It specifies CSVGDYPGNEQYF.

The chain is built from TRBV10-3 and TRBJ2-3; weak D call: TRBD2 (6 bases). With 0 bases removed from V and 7 bases from J, the gap between germline ends came to 23 bases. The CDR3 spans 18 residues. Germline assignment: CDR1 ENHRY and CDR2 SYGVKD. The DNA for the CDR3 is TGTGCCATCAGTGAGTCAGGCGGAGGGGCTTCGGAAAGAAATACGCAGTATTTT. The encoded protein is CAISESGGGASERNTQYF.

The genes are TRBV18 and TRBJ2-7, with 7 bases aligning to TRBD1. The junction had 14 bases not matched to a gene; V was cut back by 3 bases and J by 9 bases. Looked up from germline, CDR1 is KGHSH and CDR2 is LQKENI. This CDR3 has 15 amino acids. CDR3 protein: CASSPTGTDELVQYF. Written as DNA, the CDR3 is TGTGCCAGCTCACCCACTGGGACAGATGAACTTGTGCAGTACTTC.

V and J are TRBV20-1 and TRBJ2-7; unclear D gene. Between the trimmed V and J ends, which lost 1 base and 4 bases, there was a span of 8 bases. The CDR3 totals 12 residues. CDR1 and CDR2 (germline): DFQATT, SNEGSKA (reference sequence). CDR3 DNA: TGCAGTGCTAGAGTATGGAGATACGAGCAGTACTTC. As protein: CSARVWRYEQYF.

This sequence joins TRBV12-3 or TRBV12-4 and TRBJ2-5; 9 bases are shared with TRBD2. After removal of 3 bases from V and 4 bases from J, the junction contained 9 bases not matched to a gene. CDR3 length equals 16 residues. The CDR3 protein is CASSFSLAGLGETQYF. The CDR3 DNA follows: TGTGCCAGCAGTTTTAGCCTAGCGGGATTGGGAGAGACCCAGTACTTC.

The chain combines TRBV2 with TRBJ1-1, with D tentatively TRBD1 (5 bases). From germline, CDR1 is SNHLY and CDR2 FYNNEI. The CDR3 is 12 residues long. The V gene lost 3 bases and the J gene lost 6 bases, with 8 bases spanning the gap. CDR3 sequence reads: CASSDGGPEAFF. The CDR3 nucleotides read TGTGCCAGCAGTGATGGGGGACCTGAAGCTTTCTTT. The variable domain in full, completed from reference TRBV2 and TRBJ1-1, reads EPEVTQTPSHQVTQMGQEVILRCVPISNHLYFYWYRQILGQKVEFLVSFYNNEISEKSEIFDDQFSVERPDGSNFTLKIRSTKLEDSAMYFCASSDGGPEAFFGQGTRLTVV.

CDR3 amino acids: CASSESSGRTYNEQFF. The CDR3 DNA sequence: TGCGCCAGCAGTGAGTCTAGCGGGAGAACCTACAATGAGCAGTTCTTC. V and J are TRBV10-1 and TRBJ2-1; TRBD2 aligns across 9 bases. V lost 0 bases, J lost 2 bases, and 2 bases stayed unmatched. The CDR3 totals 16 residues. Germline-derived CDR1 and CDR2 are WNHNN and SYGVQD (reference sequence).

V and J are TRBV15 and TRBJ1-2; tentative D call: TRBD1 (6 bases). Germline V gene lookup returns CDR1 LNHNV and CDR2 YYDKDF (reference sequence). Trimming cost V 0 bases and J 7 bases, with 12 bases left between them. The CDR3 length is 14 residues. CDR3 DNA sequence: TGTGCCACCAGCAGAGAGAGGGGGTCGTCTGGCTACACCTTC. Protein sequence: CATSRERGSSGYTF.

J is TRBJ2-1 and V is TRBV10-3, with D possibly matching TRBD1 (6 bases). Looked up from germline, CDR1 is ENHRY and CDR2 is SYGVKD. Trimming shortened V by 0 bases and J by 0 bases, and 12 bases separated the two germline ends. There are 17 residues in the CDR3. CDR3 amino acids: CAISESRSGDSYNEQFF. The CDR3 nucleotides read TGTGCCATCAGTGAGTCAAGGTCAGGGGACTCCTACAATGAGCAGTTCTTC.

V and J are TRBV29-1 and TRBJ2-1, with 10 bases matching TRBD2. Gene TRBJ2-7 matches the end of the DNA better, so the J call may be wrong. This CDR3 is built from 13 residues. Germline lookup yields CDR1 SQVTM and CDR2 ANQGSEA. In nucleotides, the CDR3 is TGCAGCGTGGGACTAGCGTCCTACAATGAGCAGTACTTC. Translated: CSVGLASYNEQYF.

CDR3 residues: CASSSPGFKPQFF. The CDR3 nucleotides are TGTGCCAGCAGCTCCCCAGGGTTCAAGCCGCAGTTCTTC. The chain has TRBV5-6 and TRBJ2-1, with a weak D call TRBD1 (5 bases). V dropped 3 bases and J dropped 12 bases, with 16 bases sitting between them. The CDR3 contains 13 residues. From germline, CDR1 is SGHDT and CDR2 YYEEEE.

This sequence joins TRBV25-1 and TRBJ2-3; the D is unclear. Looked up from germline, CDR1 is MGHDK and CDR2 is SYGVNS. The CDR3 totals 16 residues. The V end was cut by 4 bases, the J end by 6 bases, with 20 bases between. The CDR3 loop is CASSGSWADDMDTQYF. The DNA for the CDR3 is TGTGCCAGCAGTGGAAGCTGGGCGGACGACATGGATACGCAGTATTTT. Full variable domain (outside the CDR3, taken from reference TRBV25-1 and TRBJ2-3): EADIYQTPRYLVIGTGKKITLECSQTMGHDKMYWYQQDPGMELHLIHYSYGVNSTEKGDLSSESTVSRIRTEHFPLTLESARPSHTSQYLCASSGSWADDMDTQYFGPGTRLTVL.

Of note for this clonotype: At one boundary the junction diverges from the germline segment, which might be a read error. This rearrangement joins TRBV5-1 to TRBJ1-4, with D hard to call. The CDR3 has 13 residues. The germline V gene encodes CDR1 SGHRS and CDR2 YFSETQ. CDR3 DNA sequence: TGTGCCAGCAGCGTGGCAACTAATGAAAAACTGTTTTTT. It yields the protein CASSVATNEKLFF.